The 29 T cell receptor beta chains reported below all come from one sample, sequenced in a study of blood T cell repertoires in COVID-19. TCRdb's copy holds only in-frame clones and misses some; the assay was immunoSEQ multiplex PCR. The repertoire includes about 270,000 clones, approximately 91% of them detected once, and 2.3% sits in the top ten. The material sequenced was PBMCs or T cells enriched from blood (not recorded which). The receptor set was obtained from a woman aged 40-49 years with acute COVID-19.

In DNA, the CDR3 is TGTGCCAGCTCCTCCGAGGGGAACACTGAAGCTTTCTTT. Its translation is CASSSEGNTEAFF. The rearrangement links TRBV18 to TRBJ1-1, with no clear D. CDR1 is KGHSH and CDR2 is LQKENI in the germline V gene. Trimming stripped 6 bases from V and 1 base from J, with 9 bases between. CDR3 size: 13 residues.

The CDR3 DNA reads TGTGCCAGCAGTGAACAGGGCTCAGAGCAGTACTTC. Its protein is CASSEQGSEQYF. The chain is built from TRBV2 and TRBJ2-7, with a tentative D call TRBD1 (5 bases). V was shortened by 2 bases and J by 7 bases, with 9 bases between the two germline ends. The germline gives CDR1 SNHLY, CDR2 FYNNEI. CDR3 length equals 12 residues.

V gene TRBV5-1 combines with J gene TRBJ2-7; 8 bases fit TRBD1. Per the germline V gene, CDR1 is SGHRS and CDR2 is YFSETQ. This CDR3 contains 14 residues. J lost 6 bases, V lost 3 bases, and 8 bases had no gene match. The CDR3 coding sequence is TGCGCCAGCAGCTCCCTCCAGGGGGCCCCCGAGCAGTACTTC. It yields the protein CASSSLQGAPEQYF.

The chain links TRBV11-2 to TRBJ2-5, with D unclear. The length of the CDR3 is 13 residues. V was trimmed by 1 base and J by 1 base, leaving 4 bases between them. From germline, CDR1 is SGHAT and CDR2 FQNNGV. CDR3 nucleotide sequence: TGTGCCAGCAGCTTAGGACTCCAAGAGACCCAGTACTTC. Amino acid sequence: CASSLGLQETQYF.

The CDR3 loop is CASSYSTTANTEAFF. The DNA for the CDR3 is TGTGCCAGCAGTTACTCGACGACAGCGAACACTGAAGCTTTCTTT. This chain uses TRBV6-6 with TRBJ1-1, with D possibly being TRBD1 (5 bases). CDR1 MNHNY and CDR2 SVGAGI come from the germline V gene (reference sequence). V shed 0 bases and J shed 1 base, with 9 bases lying between them. The CDR3 covers 15 residues.

This chain joins TRBV3-1 (or the pseudogene TRBV3-2) and TRBJ2-5; TRBD2 agrees at 7 bases. Trimming removed 0 bases from V and 5 bases from J; junction bases left unmatched: 9. CDR1 is LGHDT, CDR2 YNNKEL, per germline (reference sequence). CDR3 length equals 16 residues. The CDR3, as DNA: TGTGCCAGCAGCCAAGATGTGGAGGCACTAGCGGAGACCCAGTACTTC. Translated: CASSQDVEALAETQYF.

The chain joins TRBV5-6 to TRBJ2-7; a possible D gene is TRBD1 (5 bases). Germline CDR1 reads SGHDT; CDR2 reads YYEEEE. V was trimmed by 3 bases and J by 4 bases, leaving 8 bases between them. The CDR3 totals 12 residues. CDR3 in DNA: TGTGCCAGCAGCTCCCGACAGTACGAGCAGTACTTC. Encoded protein: CASSSRQYEQYF.

The chain has TRBV15 and TRBJ2-2; possible D gene TRBD1, 6 bases. The V end was cut by 2 bases, the J end by 7 bases, with 14 bases between. The CDR3 spans 15 residues. CDR1 and CDR2 (germline): LNHNV, YYDKDF (reference sequence). The CDR3 DNA follows: TGTGCCACCAGCAGAAAGGCCAGGGGTGACGGGGAGCTGTTTTTT. The encoded protein is CATSRKARGDGELFF.

This clone was seen only a few times. The chain has TRBV23-1 and TRBJ2-7; TRBD1 matches at 7 bases. TRBV23-1 is sorted into the ORF group, with uncertain function. The CDR3 is 16 amino acids. J gave up 2 bases and V 6 bases, and 13 bases lay outside the gene matches. The CDR3 nucleotides read TGCGCCAGCAGGGATCCACAGGGGATTTCTGCCTACGAGCAGTACTTC. Residues: CASRDPQGISAYEQYF.

V usage is TRBV7-2 and J usage is TRBJ2-7, with D tentatively TRBD2 (6 bases). The CDR3 contains 13 residues. Germline loops: CDR1 SGHTA, CDR2 FQGNSA. Trimming left V 3 bases short and J 5 bases short, with 11 bases between. CDR3 DNA sequence: TGTGCCAGCAGCTTCCGGAGGGGTGACGAGCAGTACTTC. This codes for CASSFRRGDEQYF.

The V call is TRBV11-2, the J call TRBJ2-2, with 10 nucleotides matching TRBD1. Germline values: CDR1 SGHAT, CDR2 FQNNGV. The V segment lost 4 bases and the J segment 5 bases; nucleotides outside the gene matches: 7. This CDR3 contains 16 residues. CDR3 residues: CASSSQRGQGTGELFF. Here the CDR3 DNA reads TGTGCCAGCAGCTCGCAGAGGGGACAGGGGACCGGGGAGCTGTTTTTT.

V and J are TRBV7-2 and TRBJ2-5; 13 bases are shared with TRBD2. Trimming cost V 5 bases and J 2 bases; bases outside gene matches: 2. Germline CDR1 is SGHTA and CDR2 is FQGNSA. This CDR3 has 15 amino acids. CDR3 DNA sequence: TGTGCCAGCAGCCGGACTAGCGGGAGACAAGAGACCCAGTACTTC. This codes for CASSRTSGRQETQYF.

This chain joins TRBV23-1 and TRBJ2-7; TRBD1 might be the D (5 bases). TRBV23-1 is sorted into the ORF group, with uncertain function. The CDR3 runs to 17 residues. V lost 2 bases and J 4 bases, leaving 21 bases between the germline ends. The CDR3 sequence: CASSQTGPRQRQYEQYF. CDR3 in DNA: TGCGCCAGCAGTCAAACCGGACCTCGCCAACGACAGTACGAGCAGTACTTC.

The chain joins TRBV3-1 (or the pseudogene TRBV3-2) to TRBJ2-3, with 7 bases matching TRBD2. The CDR3 loop spans 15 amino acids. V trimming: 4 bases; J trimming: 2 bases; junction bases outside the gene matches: 6. Germline V gives CDR1 LGHDT, CDR2 YNNKEL (reference sequence). Written as DNA, the CDR3 is TGTGCCAGCAGCCCTAGCGGTCCTATCACAGATACGCAGTATTTT. This encodes CASSPSGPITDTQYF.

This chain links TRBV5-5 with TRBJ1-2, with TRBD1 as a possible D gene (5 bases). This CDR3 is built from 15 residues. Per the germline V gene, CDR1 is SGHKS and CDR2 is YYEKEE (reference sequence). Between the trimmed V and J ends, which lost 1 base and 5 bases, there was a span of 15 bases. CDR3 loop: CASSLPTGFAYGYTF. Here the CDR3 DNA reads TGTGCCAGCAGCTTGCCAACAGGCTTCGCGTATGGCTACACCTTC.

The rearrangement uses TRBV9 and TRBJ2-4; 8 positions agree with TRBD1. V was pared by 0 bases and J by 7 bases, with 6 bases of the junction left unmatched. Germline V lookup: CDR1 SGDLS, CDR2 YYNGEE. The CDR3 loop spans 15 amino acids. CDR3 region: CASSVGQGAGNIQYF. The CDR3 DNA reads TGTGCCAGCAGCGTAGGCCAGGGGGCTGGGAACATTCAGTACTTC.

This clone was seen more than once but under ten times. The chain employs TRBV28 and TRBJ1-4, with D possibly being TRBD1 (6 bases). The length of the CDR3 is 14 residues. From germline, CDR1 is MDHEN and CDR2 SYDVKM. V lost 5 bases and J 7 bases, leaving 14 bases between the germline ends. CDR3 nucleotides: TGTGCCAGCAGTATACCGGGACAAAGTGAAAAACTGTTTTTT. Protein: CASSIPGQSEKLFF.

The chain links TRBV28 to TRBJ1-3, with 12 bases identical to TRBD1. The V gene end was trimmed by 4 bases and the J gene end by 3 bases; junction bases not matched to a gene: 4. CDR1 is MDHEN and CDR2 is SYDVKM in the germline V gene. The CDR3 extends over 16 amino acids. This CDR3 is CASSSWDRGLGNTIYF. The CDR3 nucleotides are TGTGCCAGCAGTTCCTGGGACAGGGGGCTTGGAAACACCATATATTTT. Based on the CDR3 plus reference TRBV28 and TRBJ1-3, the full variable domain is DVKVTQSSRYLVKRTGEKVFLECVQDMDHENMFWYRQDPGLGLRLIYFSYDVKMKEKGDIPEGYSVSREKKERFSLILESASTNQTSMYLCASSSWDRGLGNTIYFGEGSWLTVV.

This chain uses TRBV5-4 with TRBJ1-4; a possible D gene is TRBD1 (5 bases). The CDR3 spans 14 residues. V shed 3 bases and J shed 7 bases, with 13 bases lying between them. Germline-derived CDR1 and CDR2 are SGHNT and YYREEE (reference sequence). The CDR3 DNA sequence: TGTGCCAGCAGCTCGATGGGGGGAGGTGAAAAACTGTTTTTT. Protein sequence: CASSSMGGGEKLFF.

The chain couples TRBV4-3 to TRBJ1-1; 9 positions agree with TRBD1. Trimming cost V 3 bases and J 11 bases; bases outside gene matches: 13. The V gene's germline CDR1 is LGHNA and CDR2 YSLEER. The CDR3 has 15 amino acids. The CDR3: CASSQDIGDRVSAFF. The CDR3 DNA reads TGCGCCAGCAGCCAGGATATAGGGGACAGGGTATCGGCTTTCTTT.

The chain combines TRBV9 with TRBJ2-1; D is ambiguous. Trimming took 0 bases from V and 10 from J, leaving 11 bases between them. CDR3 length: 13 amino acids. Germline V lookup: CDR1 SGDLS, CDR2 YYNGEE. The CDR3 coding sequence is TGTGCCAGCAGCGTAGGACTCCTCGGGGAGCAGTTCTTC. This translates into CASSVGLLGEQFF.

The chain combines TRBV25-1 with TRBJ1-2; D remains unclear. The CDR3 is 14 residues long. Germline-derived CDR1 and CDR2 are MGHDK and SYGVNS. Deletions cut 7 bases from V and 3 bases from J, with 15 bases between. DNA of the CDR3: TGTGCCAGCACCGAAAACAACAGAGACTATGGCTACACCTTC. Amino acids: CASTENNRDYGYTF.

The rearrangement uses TRBV18 and TRBJ1-1; D perhaps matches TRBD1 (5 bases). This CDR3 spans 14 amino acids. Looked up from germline, CDR1 is KGHSH and CDR2 is LQKENI. V was trimmed by 3 bases and J by 4 bases, leaving 12 bases between them. CDR3 amino acids: CASSPFTGPTEAFF. CDR3 DNA: TGTGCCAGCTCACCTTTTACAGGTCCCACTGAAGCTTTCTTT.

V and J are TRBV5-1 and TRBJ2-5, with 7 bases fitting TRBD2. This CDR3 comprises 14 residues. V dropped 6 bases and J dropped 2; count of bases not matched to a gene: 7. Germline values: CDR1 SGHRS, CDR2 YFSETQ. CDR3 nucleotide sequence: TGCGCCAGCAAGAGACTAGCAGGTCAAGAGACCCAGTACTTC. Protein: CASKRLAGQETQYF.

This sequence joins TRBV5-1 and TRBJ2-2; no reliable D call. The CDR3 has 16 residues. V gave up 2 bases and J gave up 7 bases, with 18 bases separating them. Germline V CDR1 and CDR2: SGHRS, YFSETQ. CDR3: CASSLESPPIGGELFF. CDR3 bases: TGCGCCAGCAGCTTAGAGAGCCCCCCGATTGGCGGGGAGCTGTTTTTT.

This chain uses TRBV20-1 with TRBJ2-7, with 7 bases fitting TRBD2. Losses at the gene ends were 3 bases for V and 1 base for J; bases not matched to a gene: 6. Looked up from germline, CDR1 is DFQATT and CDR2 is SNEGSKA (reference sequence). This CDR3 has 14 amino acids. The CDR3 loop reads CSASRTRGSYEQYF. CDR3 nucleotide sequence: TGCAGTGCTAGTAGGACTAGAGGGTCCTACGAGCAGTACTTC.

This chain uses TRBV19 with TRBJ1-2; D unresolved. Trimming left V 5 bases short and J 4 bases short, with 17 bases between. Per germline, CDR1 LNHDA and CDR2 SQIVND (reference sequence). This CDR3 is built from 15 residues. The CDR3 DNA follows: TGTGCCAGTAGTGTGGAGGCGGCAGGAATCTATGGCTACACCTTC. This gives the protein CASSVEAAGIYGYTF.

V is TRBV24-1 and J is TRBJ2-1; 12 nucleotides match TRBD2. Per germline, CDR1 KGHDR and CDR2 SFDVKD. This CDR3 is 16 amino acids long. Losses at the gene ends were 3 bases for V and 7 bases for J; bases not matched to a gene: 6. The CDR3 loop is CATSDGGTSGQNEQFF. The CDR3 DNA is TGTGCCACCAGTGATGGTGGGACTAGCGGGCAGAATGAGCAGTTCTTC.

The V gene is TRBV3-1 (or the pseudogene TRBV3-2), the J gene TRBJ1-4; D unclear. V was trimmed by 1 base and J by 10 bases, leaving 13 bases between them. Germline V gene sequence: CDR1 LGHDT, CDR2 YNNKEL (reference sequence). The CDR3 is 14 residues long. The CDR3 region has the DNA TGTGCCAGCAGCCAAGGTTGGGGAGGTGGAAAACTGTTTTTT. Encoded protein: CASSQGWGGGKLFF.